The rows below give T cell receptor beta chains drawn from one sample of a study of blood T cell repertoires in COVID-19. Produced via immunoSEQ multiplex PCR; TCRdb's table is partial and in-frame only. The sample has approximately 330,000 clones, about 91% seen once; the top ten hold just over 9.5%. The sample taken for sequencing was peripheral blood. The receptors here all came from a man aged 30-40 years with COVID-19, enrolled during active disease. Each CDR3 is given with its conserved first and last residue. Each record gives: J gene, D gene, V gene, clone size, CDR3 DNA, CDR3 protein. The D gene is left open where the match is weak. Part of the rows lack a size; the others show once, few, many or a class for expanded clones.

TRBJ2-1,TRBD1,TRBV3-1/TRBV3-2,.,TGTGCCAGCAGCCCGGTTACAGGGGGCTCGAATGAGCAGTTCTTC,CASSPVTGGSNEQFF
TRBJ2-7,.,TRBV6-2/TRBV6-3,.,TGTGCCAGCAGTTACAGGGGCGGCGTAAGCGAGCAGTACTTC,CASSYRGGVSEQYF
TRBJ1-5,TRBD1,TRBV24-1,few,TGTGCCACCAGTGGGGGACAGCGAGAGCCCCAGCATTTT,CATSGGQREPQHF
TRBJ2-7,.,TRBV5-6,.,TGTGCCAGCAGCTCGGGACACCGAAGGTCCTACGAGCAGTACTTC,CASSSGHRRSYEQYF
TRBJ1-4,TRBD1,TRBV29-1,.,TGCAGCGTTGAAGGACAGGGGTGGCCTAATGAAAAACTGTTTTTT,CSVEGQGWPNEKLFF
TRBJ1-5,TRBD1,TRBV2,few,TGTGCCAGCAGTGGTGGACAGGAGAGCAATCAGCCCCAGCATTTT,CASSGGQESNQPQHF
TRBJ2-5,.,TRBV5-6,.,TGTGCCAGCAGCCGGGGACAAGAAGAGACCCAGTACTTC,CASSRGQEETQYF
TRBJ1-1,.,TRBV19,.,TGTGCCAGTAGTATATACATCTCGACTGAAGCTTTCTTT,CASSIYISTEAFF
TRBJ1-4,TRBD1,TRBV27,.,TGTGCCAGCAGAGCGTACCAGGGGGCCGGTGAAAAACTGTTTTTT,CASRAYQGAGEKLFF
TRBJ1-5,TRBD1,TRBV7-9,.,TGTGCCAGCAGCACAAACAGGGGGCGACAGCCCCAGCATTTT,CASSTNRGRQPQHF
TRBJ2-7,.,TRBV6-2/TRBV6-3,.,TGTGCCAGCAGTTTGCGCTACGAGCAGTACTTC,CASSLRYEQYF
TRBJ2-2,.,TRBV5-1,.,TGCGCCAGCAGCTTCTTGACAGGCAGCCCCGGGGAGCTGTTTTTT,CASSFLTGSPGELFF
TRBJ2-2,TRBD2,TRBV7-9,.,TGTGCCAGCAGCTTAGACCGAGCGGGGACCTTGAACACCGGGGAGCTGTTTTTT,CASSLDRAGTLNTGELFF
TRBJ1-3,.,TRBV6-2/TRBV6-3,.,TGTGCCAGCAGTTACCCGTCAAGGGGGACAAGCTCTGGAAACACCATATATTTT,CASSYPSRGTSSGNTIYF
TRBJ1-6,.,TRBV29-1,.,TGCAGCGTCAAAACGGAGGGAGGATCACCCCTCCACTTT,CSVKTEGGSPLHF
TRBJ2-2,TRBD1,TRBV6-5,.,TGTGCCAGCAGTTCGGGACAGATCACCGGGGAGCTGTTTTTT,CASSSGQITGELFF
TRBJ2-6,TRBD1,TRBV27,once,TGTGCCAGCAGTCTCGGACAGGGATTCTCTGGGGCCAACGTCCTGACTTTC,CASSLGQGFSGANVLTF
TRBJ1-2,TRBD1,TRBV20-1,.,TGCAGTGCTAGTGGCAGGGGGAAGGGTGGTGGCTACACCTTC,CSASGRGKGGGYTF
TRBJ2-5,.,TRBV5-4,.,TGTGCCAGCAGCTTGGGTCGGCCAGGGGAGACCCAGTACTTC,CASSLGRPGETQYF
TRBJ2-2,TRBD1,TRBV7-9,.,TGTGCCAGCAGCCGACAGGGGCCCTCTAACACCGGGGAGCTGTTTTTT,CASSRQGPSNTGELFF
TRBJ2-4,TRBD2,TRBV6-2/TRBV6-3,.,TGTGCCAGCAGTCTGATTAGCGGGAGGGCCGATGACATTCAGTACTTC,CASSLISGRADDIQYF
TRBJ2-3,TRBD2,TRBV2,few,TGTGCCAGCAGTGATGGTCGCGGCGGGGGACCAGATACGCAGTATTTT,CASSDGRGGGPDTQYF
TRBJ2-3,.,TRBV7-2,.,TGTGCCAGCAGCTTAGCCGGACTCCCCCCGGATACGCAGTATTTT,CASSLAGLPPDTQYF
TRBJ2-7,.,TRBV7-2,.,TGTGCCAGCAGCTTAGCGGTACTGGGGGGCGAGCAGTACTTC,CASSLAVLGGEQYF
TRBJ2-5,TRBD1,TRBV2,once,TGTGCCAGCACCCGGGACAGGGAGACCCAGTACTTC,CASTRDRETQYF